The clone carrying this TCR beta chain was seen a single time. Its specificity is unknown. A junction end diverges from the germline sequence, so it may reflect a read error. The source of the sample is a study of CD8+CD57+ T cells in acquired aplastic anemia. The overall study: Across the sorted CD4+ and CD8+ cells, DNA amounts averaged approximately 3.1 ug. General study findings and limits: It was found that about 31 CD8+ CDR3 sequences were shared between patients and controls.

TCR beta VDJ and CDR3 were profiled, and genomic DNA was the template. One entry per CDR3 protein, called by TCRdb with MiXCR from the reads. The data show about 250,000 distinct CDR3 sequences, approximately 50% seen once. Patients chosen for sequencing had CD8+CD57+ cells that had expanded, as shown by flow cytometry. Each patient gave a blood sample that was collected before any therapy had been received. The CDR3 consists of 11 residues. Germline values: CDR1 DFQATT, CDR2 SNEGSKA (reference sequence). The chain combines TRBV20-1 with TRBJ1-6; possible D gene TRBD1, 5 bases. The source is a human donor with aplastic anemia. The source material was sorted CD4+, CD8+, or CD8+CD57+ T cells (not recorded which) from PBMCs. CDR3 loop: CTWGNGSPLHF. CDR3 in DNA: TGTACGTGGGGGAATGGGTCACCCCTCCACTTT.